Described below is a single TCR beta chain sequence and its context. No antigen is known for it. Since a much larger clone is just one base distant, this may be a read error. Via MiXCR, TCRdb re-called the reads, giving one row per CDR3 protein. The sample lists some 500,000 distinct CDR3 sequences; about 33% were seen once. Per germline, CDR1 SGHTA and CDR2 FQGNSA. The CDR3 runs to 13 residues. This specimen comes from a study of T cell repertoires in cytomegalovirus infection. The wider study: Matching HLA type and CMV infection were both indicated by public TCR beta signatures.

Study findings and constraints: HLA-C-restricted CMV-specific TCR beta clonotypes were dominant in the ex vivo response. Individuals carrying CMV plus the relevant HLA were identified by cumulative frequency of public TCR beta families.

The material sequenced was cultured PBMCs, taken from culture after CMV antigen stimulation. This TCR derives from a human donor in good health (CMV status not recorded). Some clones in this sample may be carry-over from other donors' samples. The chain has TRBV7-2 and TRBJ1-6; D call uncertain. This chain's CDR3 is CASSLAENSSLHF. In DNA, the CDR3 is TGTGCCAGCAGCTTAGCGGAAAATTCATCCCTCCACTTT.